The entry below gives a single T cell receptor (beta chain) sequence along with its context. This specimen comes from a study of blood T cell repertoires in COVID-19. Assay used: immunoSEQ multiplex PCR; TCRdb lists only in-frame clones, some missing. Of about 270,000 clones in the sample, roughly nine tenths were seen once. Sequencing was done on a sample of peripheral blood. The source is a man aged 35-49 years with active or convalescent COVID-19.

The CDR3 DNA reads as TGTGCCAGCAGCCAATATATAGCGGGAAAGTACGAGCAGTACTTC. Translation gives CASSQYIAGKYEQYF. The V and J genes are TRBV14 and TRBJ2-7; 8 bases are shared with TRBD2. Looked up from germline, CDR1 is SGHDN and CDR2 is FVKESK. The trim removed 2 bases at V and 4 bases at J, leaving 7 bases unmatched. The CDR3 extends over 15 amino acids.